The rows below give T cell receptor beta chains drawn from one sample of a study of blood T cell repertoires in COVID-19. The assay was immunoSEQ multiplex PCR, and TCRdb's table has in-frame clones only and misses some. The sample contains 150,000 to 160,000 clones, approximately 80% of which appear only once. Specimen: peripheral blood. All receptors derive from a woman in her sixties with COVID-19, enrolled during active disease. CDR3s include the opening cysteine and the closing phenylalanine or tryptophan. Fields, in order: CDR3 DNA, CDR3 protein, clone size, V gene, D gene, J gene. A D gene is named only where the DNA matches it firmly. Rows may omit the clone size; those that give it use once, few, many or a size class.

DNA: TGTGCCAGCAGCTTCAGGGGCCAAGAGACCCAGTACTTC
CDR3: CASSFRGQETQYF
size: .
V: TRBV11-2
D: .
J: TRBJ2-5

DNA: TGTGCCATCAGCGAGAGGCAGGGTAAGGGCGCAGATACGCAGTATTTT
CDR3: CAISERQGKGADTQYF
size: .
V: TRBV10-3
D: .
J: TRBJ2-3

DNA: TGTGCCAGCAGCTTTAAAGGGCGGGACACCGGGGAGCTGTTTTTT
CDR3: CASSFKGRDTGELFF
size: many
V: TRBV7-2
D: .
J: TRBJ2-2

DNA: TGTGCTAGTGCCCCGGGACAGGCAAATTCACCCCTCCACTTT
CDR3: CASAPGQANSPLHF
size: .
V: TRBV12-5
D: TRBD1
J: TRBJ1-6

DNA: TGTGCTAGCAGCCTTTACAGGGTGTGGGCATTTTGGTTGGACCAGCCCCAGCATTTT
CDR3: CASSLYRVWAFWLDQPQHF
size: .
V: TRBV7-7
D: .
J: TRBJ1-5

DNA: TGCGCCAGCAGCCAAATAGGACCGCTCGCGTCCCGGATGTCGGGGAAAGGGAACACCATATATTTT
CDR3: CASSQIGPLASRMSGKGNTIYF
size: .
V: TRBV5-1
D: .
J: TRBJ1-3

DNA: TGTGCCAGCAGCGCCAGGGTATCAAACACTGAAGCTTTCTTT
CDR3: CASSARVSNTEAFF
size: .
V: TRBV9
D: .
J: TRBJ1-1

DNA: TGTGCCAGCAGCTCGGGGAGGAACACTGAAGCTTTCTTT
CDR3: CASSSGRNTEAFF
size: few
V: TRBV7-8
D: .
J: TRBJ1-1

DNA: TGTGCCAGCAGCGCCGACAGGGATAATTCACCCCTCCACTTT
CDR3: CASSADRDNSPLHF
size: .
V: TRBV9
D: TRBD1
J: TRBJ1-6

DNA: TGTGCCAGCAGCTTAGGCGGGAGGAACGCCGGGGAGCTGTTTTTT
CDR3: CASSLGGRNAGELFF
size: .
V: TRBV7-2
D: TRBD2
J: TRBJ2-2

DNA: TGTGCCAGCAGCTTAGGCAGGGGAAACACTGAAGCTTTCTTT
CDR3: CASSLGRGNTEAFF
size: .
V: TRBV7-3
D: .
J: TRBJ1-1

DNA: TGTGCCAGCACCTATAACAGGGAAAGCTACACCTTC
CDR3: CASTYNRESYTF
size: .
V: TRBV6-5
D: .
J: TRBJ1-2

DNA: TGTGCCAGCAGACCGGACAGGACAAATAATTCACCCCTCCACTTT
CDR3: CASRPDRTNNSPLHF
size: many
V: TRBV27
D: TRBD1
J: TRBJ1-6

DNA: TGTGCCAGCAGCCCCCACCGGGACAGGGTATATTTT
CDR3: CASSPHRDRVYF
size: .
V: TRBV7-8
D: TRBD1
J: TRBJ1-3

DNA: TGTGCCTGGAGACAGGGCGGCAATCAGCCCCAGCATTTT
CDR3: CAWRQGGNQPQHF
size: .
V: TRBV30
D: .
J: TRBJ1-5

DNA: TGTGCCAGCAGCTTAAAGGGGAACTATGGCTACACCTTC
CDR3: CASSLKGNYGYTF
size: .
V: TRBV11-2
D: .
J: TRBJ1-2

DNA: TGTGCCAGCAGCTCAGGGACAGGGCGGTCAGGGGCCAACGTCCTGACTTTC
CDR3: CASSSGTGRSGANVLTF
size: .
V: TRBV5-4
D: TRBD1
J: TRBJ2-6

DNA: TGTGCCAGCAGTTTCGACAGGGGTAATCAGCCCCAGCATTTT
CDR3: CASSFDRGNQPQHF
size: .
V: TRBV2
D: TRBD1
J: TRBJ1-5

DNA: TGTGCCAGCAGGCCTAGCGGGGGTTTCTTTGATACGCAGTATTTT
CDR3: CASRPSGGFFDTQYF
size: .
V: TRBV6-2/TRBV6-3
D: TRBD2
J: TRBJ2-3

DNA: TGTGCCAGCAGCTTAGCGGCGGGCGGATTCTACGAGCAGTACTTC
CDR3: CASSLAAGGFYEQYF
size: .
V: TRBV7-9
D: .
J: TRBJ2-7

DNA: TGTGCCAGCAGTGAAAGGACAGGGAATCAGCCCCAGCATTTT
CDR3: CASSERTGNQPQHF
size: .
V: TRBV2
D: TRBD1
J: TRBJ1-5

DNA: TGCGCCAGCAGCTTGGTGACAGGGCAAGAGACCCAGTACTTC
CDR3: CASSLVTGQETQYF
size: .
V: TRBV5-1
D: TRBD1
J: TRBJ2-5